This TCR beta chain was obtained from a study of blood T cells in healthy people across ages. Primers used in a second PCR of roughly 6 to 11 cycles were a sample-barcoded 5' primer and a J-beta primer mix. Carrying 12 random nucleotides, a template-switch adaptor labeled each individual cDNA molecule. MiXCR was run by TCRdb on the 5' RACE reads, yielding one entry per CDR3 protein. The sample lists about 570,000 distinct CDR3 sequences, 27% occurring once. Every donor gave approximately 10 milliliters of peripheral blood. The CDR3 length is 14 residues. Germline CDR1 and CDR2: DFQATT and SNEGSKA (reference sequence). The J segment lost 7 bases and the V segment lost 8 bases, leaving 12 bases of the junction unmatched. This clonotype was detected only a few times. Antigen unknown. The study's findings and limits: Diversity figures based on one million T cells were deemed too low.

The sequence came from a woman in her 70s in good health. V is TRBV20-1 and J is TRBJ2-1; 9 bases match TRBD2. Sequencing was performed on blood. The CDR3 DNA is TGCAGTTCCCGAGGGACTAGCTCCAGTAATGAGCAGTTCTTC. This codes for CSSRGTSSSNEQFF.